One T cell receptor beta chain is described in this entry. Its antigen remains unknown. With a J-beta primer mix and a sample-barcoded 5' primer, a second PCR ran about 7 to 12 cycles. TCRdb used MiXCR to reprocess the 5' RACE reads, holding one entry per CDR3 protein. The sample yields about 1.4 million distinct CDR3 sequences, approximately 63% seen once. This sample was included in a study of blood T cells in healthy people across ages. Study findings and constraints: There were more naive CD4+ cells and higher diversity in long-lived donors than in aged donors. Expanded clonotype shifts may have been confounded, as the donors had an unknown CMV status.

This CDR3 has 16 amino acids. Germline-derived CDR1 and CDR2 are LGHDT and YNNKEL (reference sequence). After removal of 5 bases from V and 0 bases from J, the junction contained 6 bases not matched to a gene. Sequenced material: blood. This sequence joins TRBV3-1 and TRBJ2-1; 8 bases align to TRBD1. This clonotype was sampled from a man aged 18 to 30 in good health. The CDR3 sequence: CASSSHRGISYNEQFF. The DNA for the CDR3 is TGTGCCAGCAGCTCTCACAGGGGGATCTCCTACAATGAGCAGTTCTTC.